This T cell receptor beta chain was captured in a study of blood T cell repertoires in COVID-19. Turning to the study itself: PBMCs, B-cell-depleted T cells, or T cells were the source of the cDNA or gDNA that made up the material.

The germline V gene has CDR1 SGDLS and CDR2 YYNGEE. V was cut by 4 bases and J by 3 bases, with 14 bases left in between. This CDR3 contains 14 residues. While infection was still active, Seattle patients were enrolled and then followed longitudinally. Original methodology: Amplification of reference gene primers was used by the study to estimate nucleated cell counts. Profiling relied on immunoSEQ multiplex PCR, and the TCRdb table lists in-frame clones only, not all of them. V and J calls and clone size come straight from that table; D and trimming were deduced from the DNA. The sample holds 60,000 to 65,000 clones; over 65% are singletons and the top ten take 13% to 15%.

The receptor was derived from a man between 60 and 75 years old with COVID-19, enrolled during active disease. The sequenced material came from peripheral blood. The rearrangement joins TRBV9 to TRBJ2-7, with D possibly being TRBD2 (7 bases). CDR3: CASSPRGAGYEQYF. In DNA, the CDR3 is TGTGCCAGCAGCCCCCGGGGGGCCGGCTACGAGCAGTACTTC.